This T cell receptor beta chain was retrieved from a study of beta chain features in type 1 diabetes. Whole-study results and caveats: Moderately but significantly shorter TCRB CDR3s were found in Type 1 diabetes patients in all four CD4+ subsets. A closer apparent resemblance between naive, central memory and Treg TCRB repertoires was seen in patients than in healthy donors.

Each of the sorted populations had a purity greater than 98%. The entirety of the isolated RNA underwent reverse transcription, so expressed TCRB transcripts were sequenced. Using immunoSEQ multiplex PCR, the repertoire was profiled, and TCRdb retains in-frame clones only, with some absent. The data show around 46,000 clones, approximately 40% seen once. This clone was recorded a few times. What it recognizes is unknown. The receptor was isolated from a man aged 25 to 45 with type 1 diabetes. Source material: stem cell memory CD4+ T cells from blood.

The CDR3: CASSPGQGVYEQYF. In DNA form, the CDR3 reads TGTGCCAGCTCACCGGGACAGGGGGTCTACGAGCAGTACTTC. V is TRBV18 and J is TRBJ2-7, with 11 bases that match TRBD1. This CDR3 contains 14 residues. Trimming removed 3 bases from V and 3 bases from J; junction bases left unmatched: 1. CDR1 is KGHSH and CDR2 is LQKENI in the germline V gene.